This note documents a single T cell receptor (beta chain) sequence. The antigen it recognizes is unknown. Base qualities are not provided; no much larger clone lies one nucleotide away. PBMCs were isolated by Ficoll-Paque density gradient centrifugation. The V end loses 2 bases and the J end loses 2 bases, and a stretch of 17 bases separates them. CDR1 LGHNA and CDR2 YNFKEQ were looked up in the germline V gene. The CDR3 runs 17 residues from the cysteine to the phenylalanine. The kept DNA is CDR3 alone, 51 bases in frame from the first base. This entry is derived from a study of T-cell memory formation after mild COVID-19 (dated by TCRdb to the early 2020s). In terms of the full investigation: TCR sequence clusters from the two donors were found to be largely donor specific. Two young, previously healthy adult volunteers, one female and one male, were included in the cohort. Longitudinal TCRalpha and TCRbeta repertoire sequencing tracked T-cell clones expanding and contracting after mild COVID-19 in a couple of donors.

Overall study outcomes, separate from this receptor: Contracting CD4+ clones were located mainly in the CM and EM memory subsets, whereas CD8+ clones were found to be enriched in EMRA. From day 15 to 85, contracting clones showed balanced CD4/CD8 phenotypes, whereas a second wave of clones that expanded from day 15 to 37 leaned towards CD4+. Only a couple of mild cases were covered in the study, and larger cohorts including severe cases with pre-infection samples were considered necessary. Some responding clones were detected in pre-infection memory, which suggested that pre-existing cross-reactive memory T cells had joined the SARS-CoV-2 response. The second-wave clones that peaked on day 37 were not confirmed to be SARS-CoV-2 specific.

For sequencing, an Illumina NovaSeq 6000 was employed. TCRalpha and TCRbeta cDNA libraries were built by 5'RACE with constant-segment primers, adding sample barcodes and unique molecular identifiers. RNA was extracted from every sample with Trizol reagent. The libraries were amplified in two PCR steps, and the second step added a second sample barcode and Illumina TruSeq adapters. Libraries were sequenced on an Illumina NovaSeq with 2 x 150 bp paired-end reads. The original methods were these. Demultiplexing of reads and collapsing into UMI-guided consensus sequences were performed with migec v1.2.7. With mixcr v2.1.11, UMI consensuses were aligned to TRA and TRB V and J templates and assembled into clonotypes. A clonotype was counted as expanded or contracted only if both edgeR and NoisET called the change significant, with noise models trained on biological replicates. For edgeR calls, the thresholds were a false discovery rate-adjusted p below 0.01 and a log2 fold-change of 1. As an exploratory analysis of dynamics, max-normalized trajectories of the 1000 most abundant clonotypes were examined with PCA combined with hierarchical clustering. The CD4 or CD8 phenotype of responding clones was assigned using the separately sequenced CD4+ and CD8+ repertoires. Clones were called with MiXCR by TCRdb after fastp trimmed the public reads at Q25, and only in-frame beta chains were retained. Under each unique CDR3 protein, matching rows form one entry showing the most common genes and DNA. TCRdb's processing, not the authors' own work, is the source of the V and J calls. This sample holds about 350,000 distinct CDR3 sequences; about 20% were observed only once. Approximately 22% of the sample belongs to the ten largest clones.

The sequencing input was PBMCs or a T cell subset sorted from them (not recorded which). The origin of this receptor is a man between 18 and 29 years old who had mild COVID-19 (a few samples of this study predate the infection). The sample titles of this study are shuffled in the database, so cell type and time point are left out; the donor was told from shared clones. Recombination joined TRBV4-2 with TRBJ2-3, with TRBD2 as a weak D call on 5 bases. In nucleotides, the sequence is TGTGCCAGCAGCCAATGGGGAGCGACTACACACACAGATACGCAGTATTTT. The encoded protein is CASSQWGATTHTDTQYF.